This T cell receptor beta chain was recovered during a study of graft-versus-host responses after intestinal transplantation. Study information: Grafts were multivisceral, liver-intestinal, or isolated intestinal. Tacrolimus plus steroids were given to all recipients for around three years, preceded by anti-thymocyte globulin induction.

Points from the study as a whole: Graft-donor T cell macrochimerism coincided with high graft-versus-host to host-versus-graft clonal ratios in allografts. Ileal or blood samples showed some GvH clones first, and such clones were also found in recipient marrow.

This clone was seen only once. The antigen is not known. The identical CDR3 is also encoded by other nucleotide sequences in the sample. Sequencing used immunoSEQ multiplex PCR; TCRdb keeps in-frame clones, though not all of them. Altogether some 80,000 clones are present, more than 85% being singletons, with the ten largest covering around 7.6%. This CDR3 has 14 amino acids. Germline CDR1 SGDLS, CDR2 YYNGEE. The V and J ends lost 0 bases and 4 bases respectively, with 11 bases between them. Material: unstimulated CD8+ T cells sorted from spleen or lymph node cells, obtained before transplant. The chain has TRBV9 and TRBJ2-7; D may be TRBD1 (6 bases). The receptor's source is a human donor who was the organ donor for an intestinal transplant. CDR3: CASSVGAGEYEQYF. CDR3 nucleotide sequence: TGTGCCAGCAGCGTAGGGGCAGGGGAGTACGAGCAGTACTTC.